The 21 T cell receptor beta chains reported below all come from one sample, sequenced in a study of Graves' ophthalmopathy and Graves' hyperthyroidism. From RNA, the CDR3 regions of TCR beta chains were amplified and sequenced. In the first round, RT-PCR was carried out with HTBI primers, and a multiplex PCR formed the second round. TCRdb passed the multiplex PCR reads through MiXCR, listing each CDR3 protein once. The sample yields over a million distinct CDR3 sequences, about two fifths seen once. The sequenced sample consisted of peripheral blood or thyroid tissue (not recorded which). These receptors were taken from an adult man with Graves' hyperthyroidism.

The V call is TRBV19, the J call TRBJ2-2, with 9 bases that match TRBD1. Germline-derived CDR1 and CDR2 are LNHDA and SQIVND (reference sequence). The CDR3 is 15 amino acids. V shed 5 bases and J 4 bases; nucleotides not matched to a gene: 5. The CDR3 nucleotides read TGTGCCAGTAGTCCGGGACAGGGCCCCACCGGGGAGCTGTTTTTT. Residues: CASSPGQGPTGELFF.

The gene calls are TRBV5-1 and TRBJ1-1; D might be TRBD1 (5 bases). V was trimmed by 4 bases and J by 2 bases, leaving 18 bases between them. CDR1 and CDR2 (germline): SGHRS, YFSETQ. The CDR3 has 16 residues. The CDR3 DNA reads TGCGCCAGCAGCCTGAGACAGACGGGGTACAACACTGAAGCTTTCTTT. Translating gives CASSLRQTGYNTEAFF.

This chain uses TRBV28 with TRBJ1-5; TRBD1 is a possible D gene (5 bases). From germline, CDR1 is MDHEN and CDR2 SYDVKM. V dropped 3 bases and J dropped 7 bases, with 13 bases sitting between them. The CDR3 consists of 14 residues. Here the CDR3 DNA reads TGTGCCAGCAGTTTTATGGGGACCGGACAGCCCCAGCATTTT. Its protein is CASSFMGTGQPQHF. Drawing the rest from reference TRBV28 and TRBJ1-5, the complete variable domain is DVKVTQSSRYLVKRTGEKVFLECVQDMDHENMFWYRQDPGLGLRLIYFSYDVKMKEKGDIPEGYSVSREKKERFSLILESASTNQTSMYLCASSFMGTGQPQHFGDGTRLSIL.

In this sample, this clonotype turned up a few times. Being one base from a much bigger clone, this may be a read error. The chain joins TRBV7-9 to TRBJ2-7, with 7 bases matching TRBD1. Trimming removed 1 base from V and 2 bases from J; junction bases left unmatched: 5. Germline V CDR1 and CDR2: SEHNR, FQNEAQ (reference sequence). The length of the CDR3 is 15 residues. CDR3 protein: CASSLGQGPPYEQYF. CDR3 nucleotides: TGTGCCAGCAGCTTAGGACAGGGCCCTCCCTACGAGCAGTACTTC.

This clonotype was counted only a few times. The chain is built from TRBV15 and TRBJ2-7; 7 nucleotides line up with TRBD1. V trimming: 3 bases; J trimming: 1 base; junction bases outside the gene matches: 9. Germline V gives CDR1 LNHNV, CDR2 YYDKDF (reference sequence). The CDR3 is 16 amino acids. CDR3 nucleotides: TGTGCCACCAGCAGCTCACAGGGGCGACGGTCCTACGAGCAGTACTTC. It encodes CATSSSQGRRSYEQYF. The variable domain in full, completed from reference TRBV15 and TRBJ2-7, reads DAMVIQNPRYQVTQFGKPVTLSCSQTLNHNVMYWYQQKSSQAPKLLFHYYDKDFNNEADTPDNFQSRRPNTSFCFLDIRSPGLGDTAMYLCATSSSQGRRSYEQYFGPGTRLTVT.

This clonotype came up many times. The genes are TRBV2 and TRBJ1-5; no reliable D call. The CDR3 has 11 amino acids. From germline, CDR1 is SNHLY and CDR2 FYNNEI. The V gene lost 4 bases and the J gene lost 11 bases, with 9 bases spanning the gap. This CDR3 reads CASSVTSSQHF. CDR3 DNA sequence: TGTGCCAGCAGTGTAACGTCATCCCAGCATTTT.

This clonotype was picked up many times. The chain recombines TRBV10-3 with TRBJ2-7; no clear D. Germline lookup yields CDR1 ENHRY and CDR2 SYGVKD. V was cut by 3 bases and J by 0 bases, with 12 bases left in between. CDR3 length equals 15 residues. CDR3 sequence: CAISDTETISYEQYF. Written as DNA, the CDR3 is TGTGCCATCAGTGATACGGAAACGATCTCCTACGAGCAGTACTTC.

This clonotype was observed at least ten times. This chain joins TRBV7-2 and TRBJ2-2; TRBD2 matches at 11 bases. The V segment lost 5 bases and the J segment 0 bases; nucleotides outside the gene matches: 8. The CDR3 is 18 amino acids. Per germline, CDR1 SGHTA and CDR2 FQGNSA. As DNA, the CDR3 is TGTGCCAGCAGCACACGACTAGCGGGAAACGCGAACACCGGGGAGCTGTTTTTT. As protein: CASSTRLAGNANTGELFF.

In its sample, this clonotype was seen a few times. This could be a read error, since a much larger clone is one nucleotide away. CDR3 protein: CASSLEGISGSTIYF. The CDR3, as DNA: TGTGCCAGCAGCTTAGAAGGGATATCTGGAAGCACCATATATTTT. The chain is built from TRBV7-2 and TRBJ1-3, with no clear D. Germline-derived CDR1 and CDR2 are SGHTA and FQGNSA. CDR3 size: 15 residues.

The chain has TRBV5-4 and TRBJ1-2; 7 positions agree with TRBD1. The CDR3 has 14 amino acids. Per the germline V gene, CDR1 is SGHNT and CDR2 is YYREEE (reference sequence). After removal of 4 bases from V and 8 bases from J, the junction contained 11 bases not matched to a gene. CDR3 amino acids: CASSPRGEEKGYTF. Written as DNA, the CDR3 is TGTGCCAGCAGCCCCAGGGGGGAAGAGAAGGGCTACACCTTC.

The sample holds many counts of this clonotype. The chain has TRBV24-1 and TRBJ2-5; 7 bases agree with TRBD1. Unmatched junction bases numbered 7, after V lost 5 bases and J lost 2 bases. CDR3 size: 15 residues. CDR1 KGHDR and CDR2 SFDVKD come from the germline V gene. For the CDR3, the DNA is TGTGCCACCAGTGCGACCGGGACAGTTCAAGAGACCCAGTACTTC. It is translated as CATSATGTVQETQYF.

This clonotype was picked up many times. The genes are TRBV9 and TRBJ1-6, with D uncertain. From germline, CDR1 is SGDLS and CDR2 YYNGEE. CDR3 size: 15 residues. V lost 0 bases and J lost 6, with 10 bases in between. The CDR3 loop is CASSVEGGGNSPLHF. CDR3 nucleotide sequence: TGTGCCAGCAGCGTAGAAGGCGGAGGTAATTCACCCCTCCACTTT.

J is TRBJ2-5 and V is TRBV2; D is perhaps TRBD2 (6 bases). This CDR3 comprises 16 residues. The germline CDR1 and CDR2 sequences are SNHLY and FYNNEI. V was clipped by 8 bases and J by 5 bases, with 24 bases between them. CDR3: CASLSGEPGLGETQYF. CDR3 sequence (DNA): TGTGCCAGCCTGTCGGGCGAACCGGGACTGGGGGAGACCCAGTACTTC.

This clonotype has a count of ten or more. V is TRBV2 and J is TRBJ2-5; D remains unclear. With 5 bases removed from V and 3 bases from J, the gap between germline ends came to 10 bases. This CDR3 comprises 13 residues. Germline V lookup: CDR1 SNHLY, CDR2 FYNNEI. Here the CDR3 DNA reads TGTGCCAGCAGTAGGGCAACCGAAGAGACCCAGTACTTC. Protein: CASSRATEETQYF.

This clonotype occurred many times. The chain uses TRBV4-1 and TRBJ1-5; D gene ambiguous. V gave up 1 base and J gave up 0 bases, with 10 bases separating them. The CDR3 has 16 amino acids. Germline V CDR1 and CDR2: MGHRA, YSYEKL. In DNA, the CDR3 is TGCGCCAGCAGCCAAGGGATTTCGGATAGCAATCAGCCCCAGCATTTT. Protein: CASSQGISDSNQPQHF.

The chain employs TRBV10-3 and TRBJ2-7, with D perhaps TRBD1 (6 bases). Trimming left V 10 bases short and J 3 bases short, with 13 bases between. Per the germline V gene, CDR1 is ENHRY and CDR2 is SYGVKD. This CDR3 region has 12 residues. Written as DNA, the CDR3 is TGTGCCAGCAGGGGCTCCTACTACGAGCAGTACTTC. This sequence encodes CASRGSYYEQYF.

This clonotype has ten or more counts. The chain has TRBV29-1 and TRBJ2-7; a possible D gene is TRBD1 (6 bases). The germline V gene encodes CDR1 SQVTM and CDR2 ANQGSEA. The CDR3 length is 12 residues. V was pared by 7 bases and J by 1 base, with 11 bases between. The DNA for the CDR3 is TGCAGCGCACAGGGAATATCCTACGAGCAGTACTTC. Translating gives CSAQGISYEQYF.

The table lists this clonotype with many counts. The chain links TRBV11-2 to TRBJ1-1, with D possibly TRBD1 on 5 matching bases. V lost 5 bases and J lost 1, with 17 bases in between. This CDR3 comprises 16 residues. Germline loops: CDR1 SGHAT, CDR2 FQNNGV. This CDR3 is CASSPRQKVKNTEAFF. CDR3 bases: TGTGCCAGCAGCCCACGACAGAAAGTTAAGAACACTGAAGCTTTCTTT.

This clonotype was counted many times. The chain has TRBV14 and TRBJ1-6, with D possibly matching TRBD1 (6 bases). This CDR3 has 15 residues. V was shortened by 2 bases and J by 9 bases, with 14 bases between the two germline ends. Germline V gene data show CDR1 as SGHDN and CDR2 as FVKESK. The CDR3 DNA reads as TGTGCCAGCAGCCAATCTCGTCACAGGGTTTCACCCCTCCACTTT. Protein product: CASSQSRHRVSPLHF.

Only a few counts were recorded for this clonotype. The CDR3 coding sequence is TGCAGTGCGCCCGAGCGGGGGGTGGGCAATCAGCCCCAGCATTTT. Amino acids: CSAPERGVGNQPQHF. The V call is TRBV20-1, the J call TRBJ1-5; weak D call: TRBD1 (5 bases). This CDR3 is 15 amino acids long. Per the germline V gene, CDR1 is DFQATT and CDR2 is SNEGSKA (reference sequence). V lost 6 bases and J 2 bases, leaving 17 bases between the germline ends.

CDR3 bases: TGTGCCAGTAGCTACAGCGGGAGCGGCTTCGGGGAGACCCAGTACTTC. It encodes CASSYSGSGFGETQYF. This chain links TRBV19 with TRBJ2-5; 8 nucleotides agree with TRBD2. CDR1 is LNHDA and CDR2 is SQIVND in the germline V gene (reference sequence). The CDR3 has 16 residues. J gave up 5 bases and V 6 bases, and 14 bases lay outside the gene matches.